This is a list of T cell receptor beta chains from one sample in a study of blood T cell repertoires in COVID-19. Repertoires were generated with immunoSEQ multiplex PCR, while TCRdb's copy carries only in-frame clones and drops some. Among 120,000 to 150,000 clones listed, 84% were seen once. The source material was peripheral blood. The receptors were sampled from a man between 25 and 39 years old with COVID-19, enrolled during active disease. Both conserved end residues are part of each CDR3. The D gene is left open where the match is weak. Expanded clones are given a class, and other clones once, few, many or no size at all.

v_gene,abundance,d_gene,j_gene,CDR3aa,CDR3nt
TRBV28,.,.,TRBJ2-5,CASSLAGSGQETQYF,TGTGCCAGCAGCCTGGCCGGATCGGGACAAGAGACCCAGTACTTC
TRBV5-5,.,TRBD2,TRBJ2-7,CASSPSPGGGYEQYF,TGTGCCAGCAGCCCCAGTCCCGGGGGGGGCTACGAGCAGTACTTC
TRBV5-1,few,.,TRBJ2-7,CASSLPSDYEQYF,TGCGCCAGCAGCTTGCCTAGCGACTACGAGCAGTACTTC
TRBV7-9,.,TRBD2,TRBJ2-5,CASGRAFQETQYF,TGTGCCAGCGGGAGGGCATTCCAAGAGACCCAGTACTTC
TRBV15,.,.,TRBJ2-7,CATSRGASESYEQYF,TGTGCCACCAGCAGAGGGGCTAGCGAATCCTACGAGCAGTACTTC
TRBV30,.,.,TRBJ1-2,CAWAPGAEGYTF,TGTGCCTGGGCCCCAGGGGCTGAGGGCTACACCTTC
TRBV14,.,TRBD1,TRBJ1-2,CASSPQGVSYGYTF,TGTGCCAGCAGCCCTCAGGGGGTGAGCTATGGCTACACCTTC
TRBV11-3,.,TRBD2,TRBJ2-2,CASSLGGTGGELFF,TGTGCCAGCAGCTTGGGAGGGACCGGCGGGGAGCTGTTTTTT
TRBV19,.,TRBD1,TRBJ1-2,CASSITGVNYGYTF,TGTGCCAGTAGTATAACAGGGGTGAACTATGGCTACACCTTC
TRBV5-1,.,TRBD2,TRBJ2-3,CASSSTSGRVAQYF,TGCGCCAGCAGCTCGACTAGCGGGAGGGTGGCGCAGTATTTT
TRBV9,.,.,TRBJ2-2,CASSPRGTSNTGELFF,TGTGCCAGCAGCCCACGGGGGACTTCGAACACCGGGGAGCTGTTTTTT
TRBV19,.,.,TRBJ1-1,CASSYQLRGRNTEAFF,TGTGCCAGTAGTTACCAACTTAGGGGCCGAAACACTGAAGCTTTCTTT
TRBV4-1,.,TRBD1,TRBJ2-5,CASSQEGTGGETQYF,TGCGCCAGCAGCCAAGAGGGGACAGGGGGAGAGACCCAGTACTTC
TRBV24-1,.,TRBD2,TRBJ2-5,CATSDTSGGYQETQYF,TGTGCCACCAGTGATACTAGCGGGGGGTACCAAGAGACCCAGTACTTC
TRBV2,.,TRBD1,TRBJ1-2,CASAGQGWGYTF,TGTGCCAGCGCGGGACAGGGTTGGGGCTACACCTTC
TRBV3-1/TRBV3-2,.,TRBD1,TRBJ2-1,CASSPGPGTGSGEQFF,TGTGCCAGCAGCCCCGGTCCCGGGACAGGTTCAGGTGAGCAGTTCTTC
TRBV27,.,TRBD2,TRBJ2-7,CASSTGTSGTPYEQYF,TGTGCCAGCAGTACCGGGACTAGCGGGACCCCCTACGAGCAGTACTTC
TRBV30,once,.,TRBJ1-1,CAWSSDTEAFF,TGTGCCTGGAGTTCTGACACTGAAGCTTTCTTT
TRBV6-4,.,.,TRBJ1-2,CASSDSGTGGYTF,TGTGCCAGCAGTGACTCCGGAACGGGTGGCTACACCTTC
TRBV14,.,TRBD1,TRBJ2-7,CASSIGQGPYEQYF,TGTGCCAGCAGCATTGGACAGGGTCCCTACGAGCAGTACTTC
TRBV7-9,.,TRBD2,TRBJ2-1,CASRLAGGPNNEQFF,TGTGCCAGCAGGCTAGCGGGAGGGCCTAACAATGAGCAGTTCTTC
TRBV5-1,.,TRBD1,TRBJ1-3,CASSLDSGGYGNTIYF,TGCGCCAGCAGCTTGGACTCAGGGGGCTATGGAAACACCATATATTTT
TRBV19,.,TRBD2,TRBJ2-3,CASSIDAGVASSTDTQYF,TGTGCCAGTAGTATAGATGCGGGGGTAGCGTCTAGCACAGATACGCAGTATTTT
TRBV28,.,TRBD1,TRBJ2-7,CASSLQGAGSYEQYF,TGTGCCAGCAGTTTACAGGGGGCAGGCTCCTACGAGCAGTACTTC
TRBV24-1,once,.,TRBJ2-4,CATSDLDYGDIQYF,TGTGCCACCAGTGACCTGGACTATGGAGACATTCAGTACTTC
TRBV30,few,TRBD2,TRBJ2-7,CALEGEGLRTYEQYF,TGTGCCCTGGAAGGTGAGGGACTACGAACCTACGAGCAGTACTTC
TRBV5-1,.,TRBD1,TRBJ2-1,CASSLGDRGSGGEQFF,TGCGCCAGCAGCTTGGGGGACAGGGGGAGTGGCGGTGAGCAGTTCTTC
TRBV7-9,.,TRBD2,TRBJ2-7,CASSLGGGSGASYEQYF,TGTGCCAGCAGCTTAGGAGGTGGTAGCGGGGCTTCCTACGAGCAGTACTTC
TRBV7-3,.,.,TRBJ2-5,CASSSVDSQETQYF,TGTGCCAGCAGCTCCGTGGACTCGCAAGAGACCCAGTACTTC
TRBV24-1,.,.,TRBJ2-2,CATERGNTGELFF,TGTGCCACCGAACGGGGGAACACCGGGGAGCTGTTTTTT
TRBV3-1/TRBV3-2,.,.,TRBJ1-3,CASSQGRGIRNTIYF,TGTGCCAGCAGCCAAGGGAGGGGAATAAGAAACACCATATATTTT
TRBV5-6,.,TRBD2,TRBJ2-6,CASSGGPYSGANVLTF,TGTGCCAGCTCGGGAGGACCGTACTCTGGGGCCAACGTCCTGACTTTC
TRBV19,once,.,TRBJ1-1,CASRPTGSEAFF,TGTGCCAGTCGCCCCACGGGATCTGAAGCTTTCTTT